The entry below describes one TCR beta chain. The antigen remains unidentified. Trimming cost V 1 base and J 6 bases, with 5 bases left between them. Looked up from germline, CDR1 is SGHNT and CDR2 is YENEEA. The CDR3 is made up of 12 amino acids. The source of the sample is a study of T cells in localized non-small cell lung cancer. Broader study findings: Sequence data derive from only one tumor region, so heterogeneity remains possible. Longer overall survival accompanied higher blood T cell density. Tumor showed lower T cell clonality than uninvolved adjacent lung, where it was highest.

Data came from immunoSEQ multiplex PCR; TCRdb stores just in-frame clones and leaves some out. Of approximately 88,000 clones listed, under 95% are singletons. The rearrangement links TRBV11-3 to TRBJ2-3; either TRBD1 or TRBD2 may fit D (5 bases each). This TCR was recovered from a woman aged 35 to 69 with stage II squamous cell lung carcinoma. The sample here was PBMCs, taken before any cancer treatment. DNA for the CDR3: TGTGCCAGCAGCTTAGGGGGGGATACGCAGTATTTT. The encoded protein is CASSLGGDTQYF.